Each of the 3 T cell receptor beta chains below was sequenced from the same sample in a study of T cell responses to AZD1222 COVID-19 vaccine. Generated by immunoSEQ multiplex PCR, the TCRdb table keeps only in-frame clones and is missing some. The data contain around 70,000 clones, less than 85% of them singletons. The sample in question was peripheral blood, obtained on day 0 of MenACWY control vaccination. These receptors were collected from an adult in good health.

The chain carries TRBV10-3 and TRBJ1-5; tentative D call: TRBD1 (5 bases). Germline lookup yields CDR1 ENHRY and CDR2 SYGVKD. Trimming took off 0 bases at V and 1 base at J, with 13 bases between the two ends. The CDR3 extends over 17 amino acids. The CDR3 reads CAISESKAGPSNQPQHF. As DNA, the CDR3 is TGTGCCATCAGTGAGTCGAAGGCAGGGCCAAGCAATCAGCCCCAGCATTTT.

The chain couples TRBV6-2 or TRBV6-3 to TRBJ2-1; 7 bases are shared with TRBD1. Germline trimming cut 2 bases from V and 7 bases from J; bases unmatched to any gene: 5. Germline values: CDR1 MNHEY, CDR2 SVGEGT. The length of the CDR3 is 14 residues. For the CDR3, the DNA is TGTGCCAGCAGTTACCTTCGACAGGGAAATGAGCAGTTCTTC. The encoded protein is CASSYLRQGNEQFF.

The chain joins TRBV11-2 to TRBJ2-1; D is perhaps TRBD2 (6 bases). Per the germline V gene, CDR1 is SGHAT and CDR2 is FQNNGV. CDR3 length: 14 amino acids. V gave up 0 bases and J gave up 12 bases, with 15 bases separating them. The CDR3 loop reads CASSLDRSGRRQFF. CDR3 in DNA: TGTGCCAGCAGCTTAGATCGAAGTGGGAGGAGGCAGTTCTTC. Full variable domain (missing parts from reference TRBV11-2 and TRBJ2-1): EAGVAQSPRYKIIEKRQSVAFWCNPISGHATLYWYQQILGQGPKLLIQFQNNGVVDDSQLPKDRFSAERLKGVDSTLKIQPAKLEDSAVYLCASSLDRSGRRQFFGPGTRLTVL.